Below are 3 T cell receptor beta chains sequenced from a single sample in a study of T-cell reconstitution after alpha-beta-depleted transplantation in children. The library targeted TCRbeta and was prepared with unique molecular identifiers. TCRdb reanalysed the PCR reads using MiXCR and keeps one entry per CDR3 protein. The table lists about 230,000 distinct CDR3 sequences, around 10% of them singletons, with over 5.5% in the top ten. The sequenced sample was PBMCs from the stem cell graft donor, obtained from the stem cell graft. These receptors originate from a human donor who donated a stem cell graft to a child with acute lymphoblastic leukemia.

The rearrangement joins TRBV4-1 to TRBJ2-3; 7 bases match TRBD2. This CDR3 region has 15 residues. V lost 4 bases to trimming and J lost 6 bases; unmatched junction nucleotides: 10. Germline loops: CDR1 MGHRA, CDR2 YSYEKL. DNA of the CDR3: TGCGCCAGCAGCCCTGCCCCGGGGGGAAGGGATACGCAGTATTTT. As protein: CASSPAPGGRDTQYF.

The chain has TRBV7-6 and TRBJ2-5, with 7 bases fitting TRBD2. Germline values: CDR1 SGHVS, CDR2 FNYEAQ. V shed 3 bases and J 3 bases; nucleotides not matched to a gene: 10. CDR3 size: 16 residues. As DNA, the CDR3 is TGTGCCAGCAGCTTGGAGGTTGGGGGGGGAGAAGAGACCCAGTACTTC. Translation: CASSLEVGGGEETQYF.

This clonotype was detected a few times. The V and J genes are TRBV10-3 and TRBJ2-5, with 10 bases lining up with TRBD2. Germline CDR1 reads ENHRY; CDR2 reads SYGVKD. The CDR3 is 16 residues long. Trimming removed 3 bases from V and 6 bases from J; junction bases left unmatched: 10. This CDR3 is CAISDLPSGGGKTQYF. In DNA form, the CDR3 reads TGTGCCATCAGTGATCTACCTAGCGGGGGCGGAAAGACCCAGTACTTC.